These 19 T cell receptor beta chains originate from one sample sequenced in a study of blood T cell repertoires in COVID-19. The data were produced by immunoSEQ multiplex PCR, yet TCRdb's version contains in-frame clones alone and is incomplete. The top ten clones hold 20% of a sample with 220,000 or so clones, roughly 80% of them seen once. The sequencing input was peripheral blood. These receptors were collected from a man aged 30 to 45 with active or convalescent COVID-19.

CDR3 DNA: TGTGCCAGCAGTTTCGCTAGCGGGATAGGGTACGAGCAGTACTTC. It translates to CASSFASGIGYEQYF. The chain is built from TRBV6-2 or TRBV6-3 and TRBJ2-7; TRBD2 aligns across 9 bases. J lost 4 bases, V lost 4 bases, and 8 bases had no gene match. This CDR3 is built from 15 residues. Germline CDR1 is MNHEY and CDR2 is SVGEGT.

The genes are TRBV11-2 and TRBJ2-5; perhaps TRBD2 as D (5 bases). Trimming cost V 5 bases and J 2 bases, with 18 bases left between them. From germline, CDR1 is SGHAT and CDR2 FQNNGV. This CDR3 is built from 16 residues. The CDR3 loop reads CASSPASGRVQETQYF. The CDR3 DNA sequence: TGTGCCAGCAGCCCAGCATCGGGAAGAGTTCAAGAGACCCAGTACTTC.

The rearrangement uses TRBV5-4 and TRBJ1-1, with a tentative D call TRBD1 (5 bases). The CDR3 covers 15 residues. V dropped 0 bases and J dropped 5 bases, with 14 bases sitting between them. Germline CDR1 SGHNT, CDR2 YYREEE (reference sequence). The CDR3 spells CASSLVGALGTEAFF. The CDR3 DNA reads TGTGCCAGCAGCTTGGTAGGGGCCCTTGGAACTGAAGCTTTCTTT.

The V gene is TRBV7-2, the J gene TRBJ2-2; 11 bases map to TRBD2. V dropped 4 bases and J dropped 3; count of bases not matched to a gene: 4. The CDR3 runs 16 residues. Germline V CDR1 and CDR2: SGHTA, FQGNSA. As DNA, the CDR3 is TGTGCCAGCAGCTACGCTAGCGGGAGGTACACCGGGGAGCTGTTTTTT. Translated: CASSYASGRYTGELFF.

In its sample, this clone was seen a few times. The chain is built from TRBV21-1 and TRBJ1-6. TRBV21-1 is a pseudogene segment. The CDR3 runs 16 residues. CDR3 sequence (DNA): TGTGCCAGCAGCAACTACTTACAGGAGGAGGGTTCACCCCTCCACTTT. Translation: CASSNYLQEEGSPLHF.

This clone was counted a single time. This chain joins TRBV5-6 and TRBJ2-5; D call uncertain. Germline CDR1 reads SGHDT; CDR2 reads YYEEEE. The CDR3 contains 14 residues. The ends were cut back, 4 bases at V and 5 bases at J, with 15 bases in the middle. The CDR3 loop is CASSPSFSKETQYF. The CDR3, as DNA: TGTGCCAGCAGCCCGAGCTTTTCGAAGGAGACCCAGTACTTC.

The rearrangement links TRBV5-1 to TRBJ2-7; 7 bases fit TRBD1. CDR1 and CDR2 from the germline V gene are SGHRS and YFSETQ. CDR3 length: 14 amino acids. Trimming at V came to 5 bases and at J to 0 bases, leaving 5 bases not matched to a gene. The CDR3 is CASSTDRASYEQYF. The CDR3 DNA reads TGCGCCAGCAGTACAGACAGGGCCTCCTACGAGCAGTACTTC.

The chain employs TRBV6-5 and TRBJ2-1, with D possibly matching TRBD1 (6 bases). There are 15 residues in the CDR3. V was cut by 7 bases and J by 8 bases, with 21 bases left in between. Germline V gene lookup returns CDR1 MNHEY and CDR2 SVGAGI. The CDR3 DNA sequence: TGTGCCAGCACCCTCAGCCCCAGGGGCGCTTATGAGCAGTTCTTC. Translated, it gives CASTLSPRGAYEQFF.

The rearrangement joins TRBV2 to TRBJ2-5; 10 bases map to TRBD2. From germline, CDR1 is SNHLY and CDR2 FYNNEI. With V trimmed by 4 bases and J by 2 bases, 7 bases remained unmatched. CDR3 length equals 16 residues. The DNA of the CDR3 is TGTGCCAGCAGTGGATGGGGACTAGCGCTACAAGAGACCCAGTACTTC. It codes for CASSGWGLALQETQYF.

This chain uses TRBV6-2 or TRBV6-3 with TRBJ1-2; D unclear. This CDR3 contains 16 residues. Germline V lookup: CDR1 MNHEY, CDR2 SVGEGT. V was clipped by 0 bases and J by 3 bases, with 14 bases between them. The CDR3 nucleotides read TGTGCCAGCAGTTACTCGATTAACAGCCCGCACTATGGCTACACCTTC. As protein: CASSYSINSPHYGYTF.

V is TRBV6-5 and J is TRBJ2-1, with 9 bases lining up with TRBD1. The CDR3 runs 15 residues. Germline values: CDR1 MNHEY, CDR2 SVGAGI. J was trimmed by 9 bases and V by 3 bases; bases with no gene match: 9. The CDR3 nucleotides are TGTGCCAGCAGTTATAGGGACAGGGTAAAGTTTGAGCAGTTCTTC. Residues: CASSYRDRVKFEQFF.

This clone was seen only once. This chain joins TRBV10-3 and TRBJ2-5, with D perhaps TRBD2 (6 bases). The CDR3 sequence is 15 residues long. Germline values: CDR1 ENHRY, CDR2 SYGVKD. Trimming removed 5 bases at V and 2 bases at J, with 15 bases between. The CDR3 region is CAISQTGGFQETQYF. CDR3 bases: TGTGCCATCAGTCAGACCGGGGGATTTCAAGAGACCCAGTACTTC.

The chain recombines TRBV6-1 with TRBJ2-7; TRBD1 might be the D (6 bases). The CDR3 sequence is 15 residues long. Trimming shortened V by 1 base and J by 0 bases, and 10 bases separated the two germline ends. The V gene's germline CDR1 is MNHNS and CDR2 SASEGT. CDR3 nucleotides: TGTGCCAGCAGTGAAGACAGGGTGAGCTCCTACGAGCAGTACTTC. Residues: CASSEDRVSSYEQYF.

The chain couples TRBV7-9 to TRBJ2-7; unclear D gene. Deletions cut 1 base from V and 6 bases from J, with 7 bases between. The CDR3 spans 12 residues. Germline V CDR1 and CDR2: SEHNR, FQNEAQ (reference sequence). CDR3 nucleotide sequence: TGTGCCAGCAGCTTAGAATCTCGCGAGCAGTACTTC. This translates into CASSLESREQYF. The variable domain in full, completed from reference TRBV7-9 and TRBJ2-7, reads DTGVSQNPRHKITKRGQNVTFRCDPISEHNRLYWYRQTLGQGPEFLTYFQNEAQLEKSRLLSDRFSAERPKGSFSTLEIQRTEQGDSAMYLCASSLESREQYFGPGTRLTVT.

For this clone: One end of the junction is discordant with germline, which a read error may explain. The V gene is TRBV25-1, the J gene TRBJ2-3; 10 bases are a match to TRBD1. CDR1 is MGHDK, CDR2 SYGVNS, per germline. The CDR3 loop spans 14 amino acids. The CDR3: CASGDRGRADTQYF. The CDR3 DNA is TGTGCCAGCGGTGACAGGGGGCGGGCAGATACGCAGTATTTT.

CDR3 protein: CASSPQGGGGYTF. DNA of the CDR3: TGTGCCAGCAGCCCCCAGGGGGGTGGTGGCTACACCTTC. The chain has TRBV3-1 (or the pseudogene TRBV3-2) and TRBJ1-2, with 7 bases fitting TRBD1. Per the germline V gene, CDR1 is LGHDT and CDR2 is YNNKEL (reference sequence). This CDR3 contains 13 residues. V shed 4 bases and J 7 bases; nucleotides not matched to a gene: 6.

J is TRBJ2-7 and V is TRBV4-3; no firm D call. The germline V gene has CDR1 LGHNA and CDR2 YSLEER. This CDR3 spans 13 amino acids. V was cut by 0 bases and J by 6 bases, with 9 bases left in between. The CDR3 loop reads CASSQDLALEQYF. In DNA, the CDR3 is TGCGCCAGCAGCCAAGATCTCGCGCTCGAGCAGTACTTC.

The chain joins TRBV7-3 to TRBJ1-2, with unresolved D. Per the germline V gene, CDR1 is SGHTA and CDR2 is FQGTGA. V was clipped by 8 bases and J by 7 bases, with 14 bases between them. This CDR3 has 12 residues. This CDR3 is CASAASAAGYTF. The CDR3 DNA is TGTGCCAGCGCCGCCTCTGCGGCTGGCTACACCTTC.

This chain joins TRBV19 and TRBJ2-2; TRBD1 agrees at 9 bases. Trimming removed 7 bases from V and 5 bases from J; junction bases left unmatched: 8. Germline V gene lookup returns CDR1 LNHDA and CDR2 SQIVND (reference sequence). The CDR3 loop spans 15 amino acids. The CDR3 DNA reads as TGTGCCAGTAACCCGGACAGGGGTCGGACCGGGGAGCTGTTTTTT. Amino acids: CASNPDRGRTGELFF.